Each of the 31 T cell receptor beta chains below was sequenced from the same sample in a study of blood T cell repertoires in COVID-19. The table came from immunoSEQ multiplex PCR; TCRdb's copy has only in-frame clones and leaves some out. The sample gives 150,000 to 200,000 clones, 70% to 90% of which show up once; 7.5% to 10% is in the top ten. The source material was PBMCs or T cells enriched from blood (not recorded which). Source of these receptors: a woman aged 18-35 years who had recovered from COVID-19.

The chain employs TRBV27 and TRBJ2-3; TRBD1 is a possible D gene (6 bases). Trimming cost V 5 bases and J 2 bases, with 14 bases left between them. The CDR3 is 15 amino acids. Germline values: CDR1 MNHEY, CDR2 SMNVEV (reference sequence). Here the CDR3 DNA reads TGTGCCAGCAGTGCCAGGACAGCTACCACAGATACGCAGTATTTT. It translates to CASSARTATTDTQYF.

The sample holds one count of this clone. The J gene is TRBJ1-1, the V gene TRBV18, with D possibly TRBD1 on 6 matching bases. CDR3 length: 12 residues. Germline V gene data show CDR1 as KGHSH and CDR2 as LQKENI. Trimming left V 5 bases short and J 5 bases short, with 9 bases between. The CDR3 sequence is CASSRGFTEAFF. In DNA form, the CDR3 reads TGTGCCAGCTCAAGGGGGTTTACTGAAGCTTTCTTT.

The sample holds a few counts of this clone. The chain carries TRBV3-1 (or the pseudogene TRBV3-2) and TRBJ1-2; weak D call: TRBD1 (6 bases). Trimming shortened V by 2 bases and J by 5 bases, and 12 bases separated the two germline ends. The CDR3 is 14 residues long. Germline V CDR1 and CDR2: LGHDT, YNNKEL (reference sequence). The CDR3 loop reads CASSQYSDSYGYTF. The CDR3 DNA reads TGTGCCAGCAGCCAATACTCGGACAGTTATGGCTACACCTTC.

CDR3 coding DNA: TGTGCCAGCAGCTTACTAGCGGGGGACACAGATACGCAGTATTTT. Amino acids: CASSLLAGDTDTQYF. The rearrangement uses TRBV5-4 and TRBJ2-3, with TRBD2 matching 11 bases. This CDR3 is built from 15 residues. CDR1 is SGHNT, CDR2 YYREEE, per germline (reference sequence). With 2 bases clipped from V and 2 bases from J, the junction kept 1 base outside the gene matches.

The chain carries TRBV28 and TRBJ2-7; 10 bases agree with TRBD1. Germline V gives CDR1 MDHEN, CDR2 SYDVKM. There are 14 residues in the CDR3. The V and J ends lost 3 bases and 5 bases, in that order; junction bases with no gene match: 4. CDR3 bases: TGTGCCAGCAGTTTTAGGGACAGGGGCAACGAGCAGTACTTC. Protein: CASSFRDRGNEQYF.

The rearrangement uses TRBV7-7 and TRBJ2-3; 8 bases align to TRBD2. The V gene end was trimmed by 5 bases and the J gene end by 3 bases; junction bases not matched to a gene: 7. CDR3 length: 15 amino acids. CDR1 is SSHAT and CDR2 is FNYEAQ in the germline V gene (reference sequence). Written as DNA, the CDR3 is TGTGCCAGCAGCCCGGGACTAGTCACTACAGATACGCAGTATTTT. It translates to CASSPGLVTTDTQYF.

This clone was seen just once. The gene calls are TRBV2 and TRBJ2-7; D remains unclear. Germline V gene sequence: CDR1 SNHLY, CDR2 FYNNEI. This CDR3 contains 13 residues. V was clipped by 0 bases and J by 2 bases, with 5 bases between them. CDR3 bases: TGTGCCAGCAGTGAAGCCACAACCTACGAGCAGTACTTC. Amino acid sequence: CASSEATTYEQYF.

The V call is TRBV18, the J call TRBJ1-1; 9 nucleotides line up with TRBD1. The J segment lost 5 bases and the V segment lost 5 bases, leaving 3 bases of the junction unmatched. The CDR3 covers 13 residues. The V gene's germline CDR1 is KGHSH and CDR2 LQKENI. CDR3 nucleotides: TGTGCCAGCTCAAGGGACAGGGAGACTGAAGCTTTCTTT. The encoded protein is CASSRDRETEAFF.

This clone occurred a few times. The chain joins TRBV10-1 to TRBJ1-1, with TRBD1 matching over 7 bases. This CDR3 spans 11 amino acids. The V and J ends lost 7 bases and 4 bases, in that order; junction bases with no gene match: 0. Germline CDR1 and CDR2: WNHNN and SYGVQD (reference sequence). In DNA form, the CDR3 reads TGCGCCAGCACAGGGGGCACTGAAGCTTTCTTT. This translates into CASTGGTEAFF.

V and J are TRBV7-9 and TRBJ2-5, with TRBD2 matching 9 bases. This CDR3 is built from 17 residues. V trimming: 5 bases; J trimming: 3 bases; junction bases outside the gene matches: 13. Germline V CDR1 and CDR2: SEHNR, FQNEAQ (reference sequence). The CDR3 reads CASSEGVSGGLKETQYF. The CDR3 coding sequence is TGTGCCAGCAGCGAAGGGGTTAGCGGGGGATTAAAAGAGACCCAGTACTTC.

This rearrangement joins TRBV10-3 to TRBJ2-7; the match to TRBD2 covers 9 bases. Germline V CDR1 and CDR2: ENHRY, SYGVKD. Trimming at V came to 6 bases and at J to 1 base, leaving 4 bases not matched to a gene. There are 14 residues in the CDR3. The CDR3 DNA follows: TGTGCCATCAGCCTAGCGGGGTCGTCCTACGAGCAGTACTTC. Amino acid sequence: CAISLAGSSYEQYF.

The chain couples TRBV7-9 to TRBJ1-4; D unclear. V lost 2 bases to trimming and J lost 7 bases, with 11 bases between them. CDR1 and CDR2 from the germline V gene are SEHNR and FQNEAQ (reference sequence). The CDR3 has 14 amino acids. The CDR3 bases are TGTGCCAGCAGCTTATATGCCCCCGGTGAAAAACTGTTTTTT. Protein sequence: CASSLYAPGEKLFF.

This chain connects TRBV3-1 (or the pseudogene TRBV3-2) to TRBJ2-7; maybe TRBD2 (6 bases). Germline lookup yields CDR1 LGHDT and CDR2 YNNKEL (reference sequence). This CDR3 contains 15 residues. Trimming stripped 1 base from V and 4 bases from J, with 14 bases between. Here the CDR3 reads CASSQGPGSQYEQYF. CDR3 in DNA: TGTGCCAGCAGCCAAGGTCCCGGGAGTCAGTACGAGCAGTACTTC.

This clone has just one count. V and J are TRBV2 and TRBJ2-3; weak D call: TRBD2 (5 bases). The CDR3 has 14 residues. CDR1 and CDR2 from the germline V gene are SNHLY and FYNNEI. V was clipped by 2 bases and J by 6 bases, with 12 bases between them. The CDR3 sequence: CASSEILALDTQYF. In nucleotides, the CDR3 is TGTGCCAGCAGTGAAATCCTAGCTTTGGATACGCAGTATTTT.

The chain couples TRBV3-1 (or the pseudogene TRBV3-2) to TRBJ1-2; 7 nucleotides line up with TRBD1. Germline CDR1 and CDR2: LGHDT and YNNKEL (reference sequence). The length of the CDR3 is 16 residues. V shed 3 bases and J 5 bases; nucleotides not matched to a gene: 12. The CDR3 bases are TGTGCCAGCAGCCATCGACAGGGAAGAGGAGGTTATGGCTACACCTTC. Amino acid sequence: CASSHRQGRGGYGYTF.

CDR3 coding DNA: TGTGCCAGCAGCCCCAACTCCCAGGCAGCCTACACTGAAGCTTTCTTT. The encoded protein is CASSPNSQAAYTEAFF. V usage is TRBV9 and J usage is TRBJ1-1; D gene unclear. Trimming left V 4 bases short and J 3 bases short, with 19 bases between. The CDR3 loop spans 16 amino acids. CDR1 is SGDLS and CDR2 is YYNGEE in the germline V gene.

The chain uses TRBV11-2 and TRBJ2-7, with 7 positions matching TRBD1. The CDR3 covers 15 residues. Germline V gene lookup returns CDR1 SGHAT and CDR2 FQNNGV. J gave up 0 bases and V 5 bases, and 7 bases lay outside the gene matches. This CDR3 reads CASSHTGVGSYEQYF. CDR3 DNA: TGTGCCAGCAGCCATACAGGGGTTGGCTCCTACGAGCAGTACTTC. Looking up the rest from reference TRBV11-2 and TRBJ2-7 gives the full variable domain: EAGVAQSPRYKIIEKRQSVAFWCNPISGHATLYWYQQILGQGPKLLIQFQNNGVVDDSQLPKDRFSAERLKGVDSTLKIQPAKLEDSAVYLCASSHTGVGSYEQYFGPGTRLTVT.

The V and J genes are TRBV19 and TRBJ1-6; perhaps TRBD1 as D (5 bases). The germline V and J ends were trimmed by 0 bases and 13 bases, with 16 bases remaining between them. Germline values: CDR1 LNHDA, CDR2 SQIVND (reference sequence). This CDR3 comprises 15 residues. CDR3 in amino acids: CASSIDFGAGRPLHF. CDR3 sequence (DNA): TGTGCCAGTAGTATAGATTTCGGTGCAGGGAGGCCCCTCCACTTT.

About this clone itself: Different DNA sequences within this sample yield the same CDR3. This chain connects TRBV15 to TRBJ2-2, with 8 bases lining up with TRBD1. V gave up 0 bases and J gave up 2 bases; unmatched junction bases: 2. In germline, CDR1 is LNHNV, CDR2 YYDKDF (reference sequence). The CDR3 is 16 amino acids. CDR3 bases: TGTGCCACCAGCAGAGAAGGACAGGGAAACACCGGGGAGCTGTTTTTT. This gives the protein CATSREGQGNTGELFF.

The rearrangement uses TRBV14 and TRBJ1-6; 8 nucleotides line up with TRBD1. CDR1 is SGHDN and CDR2 is FVKESK in the germline V gene. V gave up 2 bases and J gave up 11 bases; unmatched junction bases: 5. The CDR3 runs 14 residues. CDR3 DNA: TGTGCCAGCAGCCAACAGGGGGCAAGGCCACCCCTCCACTTT. This encodes CASSQQGARPPLHF.

CDR3 bases: TGTGCCAGCAGTGGGACAGGGGGATACCATAGCAATCAGCCCCAGCATTTT. Amino acids: CASSGTGGYHSNQPQHF. The V call is TRBV2, the J call TRBJ1-5, with 10 bases aligning to TRBD1. This CDR3 region has 17 residues. Germline lookup yields CDR1 SNHLY and CDR2 FYNNEI. V was pared by 4 bases and J by 0 bases, with 6 bases of the junction left unmatched.

The chain uses TRBV12-3 or TRBV12-4 and TRBJ2-7; D not certain. CDR3 length: 12 residues. Trimming removed 3 bases at V and 4 bases at J, with 7 bases between. The CDR3 DNA sequence: TGTGCCAGCAGTTTCGGGTCTTACGAGCAGTACTTC. This encodes CASSFGSYEQYF.

V usage is TRBV9 and J usage is TRBJ2-1, with unresolved D. This CDR3 spans 16 amino acids. Trimming cost V 0 bases and J 0 bases, with 10 bases left between them. Germline assignment: CDR1 SGDLS and CDR2 YYNGEE. The CDR3 loop reads CASSVGPSSSYNEQFF. The CDR3 DNA is TGTGCCAGCAGCGTAGGTCCCTCGAGCTCCTACAATGAGCAGTTCTTC.

The rearrangement links TRBV27 to TRBJ1-2, with 7 positions matching TRBD1. The CDR3 covers 13 residues. Trimming cost V 5 bases and J 7 bases; bases outside gene matches: 7. Germline assignment: CDR1 MNHEY and CDR2 SMNVEV (reference sequence). CDR3 sequence (DNA): TGTGCCAGCAGTCCAGACAGGGTGGGTGGCTACACCTTC. Its translation: CASSPDRVGGYTF.

This rearrangement joins TRBV19 to TRBJ1-6; unclear D gene. The CDR3 loop spans 14 amino acids. From germline, CDR1 is LNHDA and CDR2 SQIVND (reference sequence). Trimming shortened V by 3 bases and J by 8 bases, and 11 bases separated the two germline ends. The CDR3 coding sequence is TGTGCCAGTAGTATGGAAGCGGTTGATTCACCCCTCCACTTT. This sequence encodes CASSMEAVDSPLHF.

This clone was seen more than once but under ten times. CDR3 sequence reads: CASSNNYEQYF. DNA of the CDR3: TGTGCCAGCAGCAACAACTACGAGCAGTACTTC. The chain joins TRBV11-2 to TRBJ2-7; no clear D. This CDR3 comprises 11 residues. Trimming pared 5 bases from V and 3 bases from J, leaving 5 bases between. Germline V gene data show CDR1 as SGHAT and CDR2 as FQNNGV. Using reference TRBV11-2 and TRBJ2-7 for the parts outside the CDR3, the full variable domain is EAGVAQSPRYKIIEKRQSVAFWCNPISGHATLYWYQQILGQGPKLLIQFQNNGVVDDSQLPKDRFSAERLKGVDSTLKIQPAKLEDSAVYLCASSNNYEQYFGPGTRLTVT.

This clone showed up just once. The chain links TRBV27 to TRBJ2-3; possible D gene TRBD1, 5 bases. The germline gives CDR1 MNHEY, CDR2 SMNVEV (reference sequence). The CDR3 contains 14 residues. V was clipped by 1 base and J by 4 bases, with 9 bases between them. The DNA of the CDR3 is TGTGCCAGCAGTTTATGGGGCCTGGCAGATACGCAGTATTTT. Protein product: CASSLWGLADTQYF.

The sample holds many counts of this clone. The chain is built from TRBV3-1 (or the pseudogene TRBV3-2) and TRBJ1-1; D perhaps matches TRBD1 (5 bases). Germline V gene data show CDR1 as LGHDT and CDR2 as YNNKEL (reference sequence). There are 12 residues in the CDR3. The ends were cut back, 3 bases at V and 4 bases at J, with 6 bases in the middle. The DNA of the CDR3 is TGTGCCAGCAGCCAGACAGCCACTGAAGCTTTCTTT. Translated, it gives CASSQTATEAFF.

The chain joins TRBV19 to TRBJ1-1; 8 positions agree with TRBD1. The CDR3 contains 15 residues. Germline CDR1 LNHDA, CDR2 SQIVND (reference sequence). Unmatched junction bases numbered 9, after V lost 3 bases and J lost 6 bases. DNA of the CDR3: TGTGCCAGTAGTATCCTAGGACAGGGCTCAGCTGAAGCTTTCTTT. Translation: CASSILGQGSAEAFF.

This chain links TRBV7-9 with TRBJ1-5; D not resolved. V was shortened by 1 base and J by 1 base, with 5 bases between the two germline ends. The CDR3 is 14 residues long. The germline V gene encodes CDR1 SEHNR and CDR2 FQNEAQ (reference sequence). CDR3 coding DNA: TGTGCCAGCAGCTTAGACCAGAGCAATCAGCCCCAGCATTTT. This gives the protein CASSLDQSNQPQHF.

The rearrangement uses TRBV24-1 and TRBJ1-1, with unresolved D. Per germline, CDR1 KGHDR and CDR2 SFDVKD. The V gene lost 4 bases and the J gene lost 6 bases, with 11 bases spanning the gap. This CDR3 has 13 residues. CDR3 protein: CATSDTDTAEAFF. DNA for the CDR3: TGTGCCACCAGTGACACAGACACGGCTGAAGCTTTCTTT.